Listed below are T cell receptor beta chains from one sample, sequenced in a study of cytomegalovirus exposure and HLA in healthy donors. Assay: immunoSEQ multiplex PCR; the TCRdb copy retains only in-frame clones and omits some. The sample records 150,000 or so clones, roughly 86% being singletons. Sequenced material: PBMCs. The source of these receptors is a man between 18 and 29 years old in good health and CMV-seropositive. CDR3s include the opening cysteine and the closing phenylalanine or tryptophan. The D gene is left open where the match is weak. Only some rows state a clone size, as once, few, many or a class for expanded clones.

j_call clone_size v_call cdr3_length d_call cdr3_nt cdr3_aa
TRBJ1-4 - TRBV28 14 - TGTGCCAGCACCGGGACTTTGGGGTGGGAAAAACTGTTTTTT CASTGTLGWEKLFF
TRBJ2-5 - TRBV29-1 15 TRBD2 TGCAGCGTTGATCCTAGCGGGAGAAGCGGGGAGACCCAGTACTTC CSVDPSGRSGETQYF
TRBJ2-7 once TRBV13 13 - TGTGCCAGCAGCTTGCGCGATATGGACGAGCAGTACTTC CASSLRDMDEQYF
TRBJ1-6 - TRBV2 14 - TGTGCCAGCAGTGAAGGCAGGGTAAACTCACCCCTCCACTTT CASSEGRVNSPLHF
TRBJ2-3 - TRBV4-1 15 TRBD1 TGCGCCAGCAGCCAAGTCGACAGGGGTCTGGATACGCAGTATTTT CASSQVDRGLDTQYF
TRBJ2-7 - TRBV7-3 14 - TGTGCCAGCAGTCCCTTTGGGGGGGCCCGAGAGCAGTACTTC CASSPFGGAREQYF
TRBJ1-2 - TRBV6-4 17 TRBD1 TGTGCCAGCAGTGAACACGTCCAGGACAGGGGACCCTATGGCTACACCTTC CASSEHVQDRGPYGYTF
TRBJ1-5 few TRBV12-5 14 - TGTGCTAGTGGCCACTGGGCCGAAGATCAGCCCCAGCATTTT CASGHWAEDQPQHF
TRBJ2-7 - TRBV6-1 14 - TGTGCCAGCAGTAATGACAGGACTTCCTACGAGCAGTACTTC CASSNDRTSYEQYF
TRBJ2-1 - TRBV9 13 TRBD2 TGTGCCAGCAGCGTAGGGGGAGCGGGAGGGCTCCTCTTC CASSVGGAGGLLF
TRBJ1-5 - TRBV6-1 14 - TGTGCCAGCAGTGAGGTCAGGGTAAATCAGCCCCAGCATTTT CASSEVRVNQPQHF
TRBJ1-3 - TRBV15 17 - TGTGCCACCAGCAGAGATGGAGGCAGAAGACCTGGAAACACCATATATTTT CATSRDGGRRPGNTIYF
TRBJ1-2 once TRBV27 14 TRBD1 TGTGCCAGCAGTTTATCGGGGACAGGGAACGGCTACACCTTC CASSLSGTGNGYTF
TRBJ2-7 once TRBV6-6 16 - TGTGCCAGCAGTTACGCCACGTGGACAGAGGCCTACGAGCAGTACTTC CASSYATWTEAYEQYF
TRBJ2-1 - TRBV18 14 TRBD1 TGTGCCAGCAACCGGGACAGGGGCCCATGGGAGCAGTTCTTC CASNRDRGPWEQFF
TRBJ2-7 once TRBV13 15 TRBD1 TGTGCCAGCAGCCTAGGGACAGGGATTTCTTACGAGCAGTACTTC CASSLGTGISYEQYF
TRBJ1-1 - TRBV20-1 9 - TGCAGCGGGGGTTTTGAAGCTTTCTTT CSGGFEAFF
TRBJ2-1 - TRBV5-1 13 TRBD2 TGCGCCAGCAGCTTGGTAGCGGGAAGGAAACAGTTCTTC CASSLVAGRKQFF
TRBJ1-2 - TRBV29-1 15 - TGCAGCGTTGAAGATCTTAGATTGGGACTCCATGGCTACACCTTC CSVEDLRLGLHGYTF
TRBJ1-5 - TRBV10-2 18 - TGCGCCAGCAGTGAGAGGTTCCTAGGACAACCGATCAATCAGCCCCAGCATTTT CASSERFLGQPINQPQHF
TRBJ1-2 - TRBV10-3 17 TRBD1 TGTGCCATCAGGAGAGGGGACAGGGGGGATTCTAACTATGGCTACACCTTC CAIRRGDRGDSNYGYTF
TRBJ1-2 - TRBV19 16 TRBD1 TGTGCCAGTAGTACGACGACAGGGTTGGCGGCGGGAGGCTACACCTTC CASSTTTGLAAGGYTF
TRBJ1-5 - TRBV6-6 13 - TGTGCCAGCAGTTACTCGAACTACCAGCCCCAGCATTTT CASSYSNYQPQHF
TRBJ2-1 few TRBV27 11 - TGTGCCAGCAGTTCCCCGGATGAGCAGTTCTTC CASSSPDEQFF
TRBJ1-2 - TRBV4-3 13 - TGCGCCAGCAGCCCGGCGGACGGGACTCGGATGACCTTC CASSPADGTRMTF
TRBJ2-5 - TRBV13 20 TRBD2 TGTGCCAGCAGCTTAGAAGTCTCGGGGACTAGCGGCCGACGGAGAGAGACCCAGTACTTC CASSLEVSGTSGRRRETQYF
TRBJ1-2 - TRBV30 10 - TGTGCCCCGGATGGGCTTGGCTACACCTTC CAPDGLGYTF
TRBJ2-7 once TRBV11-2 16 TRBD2 TGTGCCAGCAGCTTAGATCTAGGTGGGGGGGCCTACGAGCAGTACTTC CASSLDLGGGAYEQYF
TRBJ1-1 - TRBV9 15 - TGTGCCAGCAGCGTAGGTAACAGGGCGAACACTGAAGCTTTCTTT CASSVGNRANTEAFF
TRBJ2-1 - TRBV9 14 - TGTGCCAGCAGCCCCCGAGACACGTTAAATGAGCAGTTCTTC CASSPRDTLNEQFF
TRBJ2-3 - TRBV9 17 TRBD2 TGTGCCAGCAGCGTAAGGAGTAGCGGGAGGGACCGTGAAACGCAGTATTTT CASSVRSSGRDRETQYF
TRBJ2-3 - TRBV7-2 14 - TGTGCCAGCAGCCCCGAGTACCGGGGGGATACGCAGTATTTT CASSPEYRGDTQYF
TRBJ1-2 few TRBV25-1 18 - TGTGCCAGCAGTGATAGAGGGAGGTCCTGGTTTAGGCTATGGTTCTACACCTTC CASSDRGRSWFRLWFYTF
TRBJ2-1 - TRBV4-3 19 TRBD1 TGCGCCAGCAGCCACCCAAGGATTGCCGGGACAGGGGATGGAAATGAGCAGTTCTTC CASSHPRIAGTGDGNEQFF
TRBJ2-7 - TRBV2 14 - TGTGCCAGCGGCCCCCAGGACAGCCTATACGAGCAGTACTTC CASGPQDSLYEQYF
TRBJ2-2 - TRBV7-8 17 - TGTGCCAGCAGCCGAAGTCCCGGGGGGCCTAACACCGGGGAGCTGTTTTTT CASSRSPGGPNTGELFF
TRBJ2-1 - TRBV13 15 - TGTGCCAGCAGCATCCGGGTTGACTCCTACAATGAGCAGTTCTTC CASSIRVDSYNEQFF
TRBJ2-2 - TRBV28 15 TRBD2 TGTGCCAGCAGTTACGGCGGGAGGGGCGCCGGGGAGCTGTTTTTT CASSYGGRGAGELFF
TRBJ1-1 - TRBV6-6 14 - TGTGCCAGCAGGGGGGCAGTGATGAACACTGAAGCTTTCTTT CASRGAVMNTEAFF
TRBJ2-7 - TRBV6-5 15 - TGTGCCAGCAGTTACTCGACGGGATTGCCTTACGAGCAGTACTTC CASSYSTGLPYEQYF
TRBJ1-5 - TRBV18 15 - TGTGCCAGCTCACCAATGTCAGGGAACAATCAGCCCCAGCATTTT CASSPMSGNNQPQHF
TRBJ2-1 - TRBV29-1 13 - TGCAGCGTTGCGTGGAGCTCCTACAATGAGCAGTTCTTC CSVAWSSYNEQFF
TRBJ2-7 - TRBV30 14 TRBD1 TGTGCCTGGAGTCCGGGACAGGGGGACTACGAGCAGTACTTC CAWSPGQGDYEQYF
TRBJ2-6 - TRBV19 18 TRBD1 TGTGCCAGTAGCTTCCGGGACAGGGCCCCTTCTGGGGCCAACGTCCTGACTTTC CASSFRDRAPSGANVLTF
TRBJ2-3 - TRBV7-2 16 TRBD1 TGTGCCAGCAGCCCCAGGACAGGAGCTAGCACAGATACGCAGTATTTT CASSPRTGASTDTQYF
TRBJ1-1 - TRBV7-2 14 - TGTGCCAGCAGCTTATTGTCCGTGAACACTGAAGCTTTCTTT CASSLLSVNTEAFF
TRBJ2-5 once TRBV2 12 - TGTGCCAGCAGGCAGGAACAAGAGACCCAGTACTTC CASRQEQETQYF
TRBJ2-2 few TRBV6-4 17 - TGTGCCAGCAGTGACTCGGACAATGGGGCTGGGACCGGGGAGCTGTTTTTT CASSDSDNGAGTGELFF
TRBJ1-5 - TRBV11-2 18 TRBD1 TGTGCCAGCAGCTCGACCGGGACAGGGTCGGAGAGCAATCAGCCCCAGCATTTT CASSSTGTGSESNQPQHF
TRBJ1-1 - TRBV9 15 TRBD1 TGTGCCAGCCAACAGGAGGGGGCCATGAACACTGAAGCTTTCTTT CASQQEGAMNTEAFF
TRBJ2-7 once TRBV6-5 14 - TGTGCCAGCAGTTACTCGGGCAGCCCATACGAGCAGTACTTC CASSYSGSPYEQYF
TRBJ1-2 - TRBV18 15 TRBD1 TGTGCCAGCTCACCACCGGTCTCGAACAGGGGAGGCTACACCTTC CASSPPVSNRGGYTF
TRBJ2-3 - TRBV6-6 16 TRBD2 TGTGCCAGCAGACTTCTCCCTAGCGGGAGAACAGATACGCAGTATTTT CASRLLPSGRTDTQYF
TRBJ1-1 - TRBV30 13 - TGTGCCTGGGCCCTTGGGGGCAACACTGAAGCTTTCTTT CAWALGGNTEAFF
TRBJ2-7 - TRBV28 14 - TGTGCCAGCAGTTTGGCGGGCCATTGGGACGAGCAGTACTTC CASSLAGHWDEQYF
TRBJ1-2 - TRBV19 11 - TGTGCCAGTAGTATGAGCCATGGCTACACCTTC CASSMSHGYTF
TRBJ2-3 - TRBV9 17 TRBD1 TGTGCCAGCAGCCCCCCAGGGAAACAGGGGAGCGCAGATACGCAGTATTTT CASSPPGKQGSADTQYF
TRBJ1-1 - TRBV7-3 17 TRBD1 TGTGCCAGCAGCTTAGCGGACAGGGGGCGATTGAACACTGAAGCTTTCTTT CASSLADRGRLNTEAFF
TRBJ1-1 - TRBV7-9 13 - TGTGCCCTTGATCCTAGGAGGAGCACTGAAGCTTTCTTT CALDPRRSTEAFF
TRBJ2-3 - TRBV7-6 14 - TGTGCCAGCAGCTTAGCTAGGGGTCCAGATACGCAGTATTTT CASSLARGPDTQYF